The next 25 T cell receptor beta chains were all read from a single sample in a study of T cell responses to AZD1222 COVID-19 vaccine. Sequencing was performed with immunoSEQ multiplex PCR; in TCRdb, only in-frame clones are kept and a portion is missing. The sample lists around 150,000 clones; roughly nine tenths were seen once. Source: peripheral blood, taken 28 days after the second AZD1222 dose. These receptors all stem from an adult who received the AZD1222 COVID-19 vaccine.

This clone has only one observation. This sequence joins TRBV2 and TRBJ2-5; TRBD2 agrees at 10 bases. V trimming: 6 bases; J trimming: 2 bases; junction bases outside the gene matches: 12. The CDR3 is made up of 17 amino acids. Germline assignment: CDR1 SNHLY and CDR2 FYNNEI. CDR3 in amino acids: CASSPQSSGGYQETQYF. The CDR3 nucleotides read TGTGCCAGCAGCCCACAATCTAGCGGGGGATATCAAGAGACCCAGTACTTC.

This clone was seen a handful of times. The chain uses TRBV10-3 and TRBJ2-1, with 8 positions matching TRBD1. V dropped 10 bases and J dropped 7; count of bases not matched to a gene: 12. CDR1 is ENHRY, CDR2 SYGVKD, per germline. This CDR3 is 14 amino acids long. The CDR3 loop is CATWPGQGENEQFF. DNA for the CDR3: TGTGCCACCTGGCCTGGACAGGGTGAAAATGAGCAGTTCTTC.

The genes are TRBV6-2 or TRBV6-3 and TRBJ1-1; D may be TRBD1 (5 bases). The germline V and J ends were trimmed by 2 bases and 1 base, with 5 bases remaining between them. From germline, CDR1 is MNHEY and CDR2 SVGEGT. The CDR3 totals 13 residues. The CDR3 DNA reads TGTGCCAGCAGTTACGGGGGGAACACTGAAGCTTTCTTT. Translated, it gives CASSYGGNTEAFF.

This chain uses TRBV7-9 with TRBJ2-5, with D unresolved. The CDR3 is made up of 11 amino acids. From germline, CDR1 is SEHNR and CDR2 FQNEAQ (reference sequence). V lost 3 bases and J lost 9, with 8 bases in between. The CDR3 loop reads CASSFTGAQYF. The CDR3 DNA reads as TGTGCCAGCAGCTTTACGGGCGCCCAGTACTTC.

J is TRBJ2-2 and V is TRBV5-4, with D unclear. V lost 3 bases and J lost 7, with 10 bases in between. Germline-derived CDR1 and CDR2 are SGHNT and YYREEE (reference sequence). The CDR3 is made up of 13 amino acids. CDR3: CASSSPLGGELFF. CDR3 DNA sequence: TGTGCCAGCAGCTCGCCTTTAGGCGGGGAGCTGTTTTTT. Full variable domain (remainder filled in from reference TRBV5-4 and TRBJ2-2): ETGVTQSPTHLIKTRGQQVTLRCSSQSGHNTVSWYQQALGQGPQFIFQYYREEENGRGNFPPRFSGLQFPNYSSELNVNALELDDSALYLCASSSPLGGELFFGEGSRLTVL.

This clone came up once. The CDR3 loop is CASSRDGGYTGELFF. The CDR3 DNA reads TGTGCCAGCAGCCGGGACGGAGGATACACCGGGGAGCTGTTTTTT. The J gene is TRBJ2-2, the V gene TRBV5-6, with D tentatively TRBD1 or TRBD2 (5 bases each). V gave up 4 bases and J gave up 3 bases, with 13 bases separating them. Germline loops: CDR1 SGHDT, CDR2 YYEEEE. This CDR3 contains 15 residues.

This chain connects TRBV2 to TRBJ1-5; TRBD1 matches 11 bases. This CDR3 contains 16 residues. Germline V CDR1 and CDR2: SNHLY, FYNNEI. Trimming removed 5 bases from V and 4 bases from J; junction bases left unmatched: 7. The CDR3 coding sequence is TGTGCCAGCAGTATCCGGGACAGGGGGAGGAATCAGCCCCAGCATTTT. It translates to CASSIRDRGRNQPQHF.

The J gene is TRBJ1-1, the V gene TRBV2, with D unclear. CDR1 SNHLY and CDR2 FYNNEI come from the germline V gene. Trimming removed 8 bases from V and 2 bases from J, with 6 bases in between. The CDR3 is made up of 11 amino acids. CDR3: CASDFNTEAFF. CDR3 DNA sequence: TGTGCCAGCGATTTTAACACTGAAGCTTTCTTT.

CDR3 residues: CASSLGQAPSGANVLTF. The CDR3 coding sequence is TGTGCCAGCAGCCTGGGACAGGCGCCCTCTGGGGCCAACGTCCTGACTTTC. V usage is TRBV7-3 and J usage is TRBJ2-6; the match to TRBD1 covers 8 bases. The germline gives CDR1 SGHTA, CDR2 FQGTGA. The J segment lost 0 bases and the V segment lost 5 bases, leaving 6 bases of the junction unmatched. The CDR3 consists of 17 residues.

V is TRBV18 and J is TRBJ1-2; perhaps TRBD1 as D (6 bases). Trimming took 6 bases from V and 10 from J, leaving 18 bases between them. Germline V gives CDR1 KGHSH, CDR2 LQKENI. CDR3 length: 13 amino acids. CDR3: CASSVAGARDYTF. In DNA, the CDR3 is TGTGCCAGCTCCGTCGCGGGGGCGCGTGACTACACCTTC.

This clone appeared once. This chain links TRBV29-1 with TRBJ1-2; 10 nucleotides align to TRBD1. This CDR3 has 13 amino acids. Germline V gives CDR1 SQVTM, CDR2 ANQGSEA. V gave up 4 bases and J gave up 2 bases; unmatched junction bases: 1. The CDR3 coding sequence is TGCAGCGTTGCGGACAGGGGGAACTATGGCTACACCTTC. It is translated as CSVADRGNYGYTF.

The chain links TRBV5-1 to TRBJ1-2; no firm D call. V gave up 3 bases and J gave up 7 bases, with 13 bases separating them. CDR1 SGHRS and CDR2 YFSETQ come from the germline V gene. The length of the CDR3 is 13 residues. The CDR3, as DNA: TGCGCCAGCAGCTCGGAGGGCCCGTTTGGCTACACCTTC. This sequence encodes CASSSEGPFGYTF.

The CDR3 DNA follows: TGTGCCAGCAGTTACGGGTCTACAGGGGGCTTGGTAGCTTTCTTT. Amino acid sequence: CASSYGSTGGLVAFF. The chain recombines TRBV6-2 or TRBV6-3 with TRBJ1-1; 9 positions match TRBD1. V dropped 2 bases and J dropped 10; count of bases not matched to a gene: 11. The CDR3 contains 15 residues. Germline-derived CDR1 and CDR2 are MNHEY and SVGEGT.

This chain links TRBV7-9 with TRBJ2-3, with 10 bases that match TRBD2. V dropped 3 bases and J dropped 1; count of bases not matched to a gene: 1. Germline assignment: CDR1 SEHNR and CDR2 FQNEAQ (reference sequence). CDR3 length: 15 amino acids. The CDR3 DNA sequence: TGTGCCAGCAGCTTTACTAGCGGGGGCACAGATACGCAGTATTTT. Residues: CASSFTSGGTDTQYF.

The chain links TRBV5-1 to TRBJ2-1, with D tentatively TRBD2 (5 bases). Trimming stripped 2 bases from V and 9 bases from J, with 9 bases between. This CDR3 spans 12 amino acids. CDR1 SGHRS and CDR2 YFSETQ come from the germline V gene. Here the CDR3 reads CASSLFEGEQFF. For the CDR3, the DNA is TGCGCCAGCAGCTTATTCGAGGGTGAGCAGTTCTTC.

The chain joins TRBV5-4 to TRBJ1-2; 9 bases are shared with TRBD1. The CDR3 is 14 amino acids. The V segment lost 2 bases and the J segment 8 bases; nucleotides outside the gene matches: 7. The germline V gene has CDR1 SGHNT and CDR2 YYREEE (reference sequence). The CDR3 sequence is CASSFLTGGLGYTF. In DNA form, the CDR3 reads TGTGCCAGCAGCTTTCTCACAGGGGGCCTAGGCTACACCTTC.

The chain employs TRBV24-1 and TRBJ1-2; tentatively, D is TRBD1 (6 bases). Germline CDR1 and CDR2: KGHDR and SFDVKD. The V gene lost 4 bases and the J gene lost 4 bases, with 18 bases spanning the gap. The CDR3 runs to 16 residues. CDR3 in amino acids: CATSDPPGGGGYGYTF. DNA of the CDR3: TGTGCCACCAGTGACCCCCCCGGGGGCGGGGGCTATGGCTACACCTTC.

This sequence joins TRBV6-1 and TRBJ1-5, with a tentative D call TRBD1 (5 bases). Trimming cost V 4 bases and J 2 bases, with 21 bases left between them. There are 18 residues in the CDR3. CDR1 and CDR2 from the germline V gene are MNHNS and SASEGT. CDR3 DNA: TGTGCCAGCAGTGCTGGAATCGGGGGAAGGATTGGCAATCAGCCCCAGCATTTT. Protein sequence: CASSAGIGGRIGNQPQHF.

For the CDR3, the DNA is TGTGCCAGCAGCTTAGGACAGGGGGTGAACACTGAAGCTTTCTTT. Amino acids: CASSLGQGVNTEAFF. This rearrangement joins TRBV7-2 to TRBJ1-1, with 9 nucleotides matching TRBD1. The germline gives CDR1 SGHTA, CDR2 FQGNSA. V was clipped by 1 base and J by 0 bases; unmatched bases: 0. The CDR3 totals 15 residues.

The V call is TRBV4-1, the J call TRBJ1-1; D call uncertain. The V gene's germline CDR1 is MGHRA and CDR2 YSYEKL. The CDR3 sequence is 13 residues long. The V and J ends lost 0 bases and 7 bases respectively, with 9 bases between them. The DNA of the CDR3 is TGCGCCAGCAGCCAAGAGGGCTTTAGTGAAGCTTTCTTT. Amino acid sequence: CASSQEGFSEAFF.

This clone was found once. The chain uses TRBV27 and TRBJ1-5, with TRBD1 as a possible D gene (6 bases). The V and J ends lost 4 bases and 3 bases respectively, with 19 bases between them. CDR1 MNHEY and CDR2 SMNVEV come from the germline V gene (reference sequence). The CDR3 consists of 17 residues. The CDR3 reads CASSSLGGVMSNQPQHF. As DNA, the CDR3 is TGTGCCAGCAGTTCACTGGGGGGCGTTATGTCCAATCAGCCCCAGCATTTT.

This sequence joins TRBV6-5 and TRBJ2-7; the match to TRBD1 covers 11 bases. The CDR3 sequence is 15 residues long. Per the germline V gene, CDR1 is MNHEY and CDR2 is SVGAGI. V lost 2 bases, J lost 6 bases, and 6 bases stayed unmatched. The CDR3 DNA follows: TGTGCCAGCAGTTACGGGACAGGGGGTCGTCGCGAGCAGTACTTC. Amino acids: CASSYGTGGRREQYF.

This clone was counted a few times. The V and J genes are TRBV6-1 and TRBJ1-2, with 10 positions matching TRBD1. The CDR3 extends over 16 amino acids. Germline V lookup: CDR1 MNHNS, CDR2 SASEGT. V lost 4 bases and J lost 5; bases outside the gene matches: 10. The CDR3 sequence is CASSGPGTGVGYGYTF. CDR3 in DNA: TGTGCCAGCAGTGGCCCCGGGACAGGGGTTGGGTATGGCTACACCTTC.

The chain combines TRBV11-2 with TRBJ1-1; TRBD1 matches 10 bases. This CDR3 contains 14 residues. Germline V gene sequence: CDR1 SGHAT, CDR2 FQNNGV. V gave up 5 bases and J gave up 5 bases; unmatched junction bases: 5. In nucleotides, the CDR3 is TGTGCCAGCAGCCCGGGGACAGGGGTTACTGAAGCTTTCTTT. It is translated as CASSPGTGVTEAFF. The variable domain in full, with the rest retrieved from reference TRBV11-2 and TRBJ1-1, is EAGVAQSPRYKIIEKRQSVAFWCNPISGHATLYWYQQILGQGPKLLIQFQNNGVVDDSQLPKDRFSAERLKGVDSTLKIQPAKLEDSAVYLCASSPGTGVTEAFFGQGTRLTVV.

The rearrangement uses TRBV7-2 and TRBJ2-3, with a tentative D call TRBD2 (6 bases). The CDR3 has 16 amino acids. Per the germline V gene, CDR1 is SGHTA and CDR2 is FQGNSA. V gave up 0 bases and J gave up 2 bases, with 12 bases separating them. The CDR3 sequence is CASSLAPRGNTDTQYF. The CDR3 nucleotides read TGTGCCAGCAGCTTAGCGCCCCGGGGGAACACAGATACGCAGTATTTT. Combining the CDR3 with reference TRBV7-2 and TRBJ2-3 gives the whole variable domain GAGVSQSPSNKVTEKGKDVELRCDPISGHTALYWYRQSLGQGLEFLIYFQGNSAPDKSGLPSDRFSAERTGGSVSTLTIQRTQQEDSAVYLCASSLAPRGNTDTQYFGPGTRLTVL.